This record looks at one T cell receptor beta chain sequence and its context. The repertoire was sequenced with immunoSEQ multiplex PCR; TCRdb's copy has only in-frame clones and lacks some. The table records about 67,000 clones, approximately 90% of them present only once. This CDR3 has 17 amino acids. Germline lookup yields CDR1 SEHNR and CDR2 FQNEAQ (reference sequence). Trimming took 0 bases from V and 7 from J; bases not matched to a gene: 12. This sample stems from a study of T cell changes during pregnancy in multiple sclerosis. The receptor's source is a female donor with multiple sclerosis, enrolled in a pregnancy study. This specimen was peripheral blood, taken after pregnancy. The chain links TRBV7-9 to TRBJ2-5; 9 nucleotides line up with TRBD2. The CDR3 here is CASSLAAGLAGRGTQYF. The CDR3 bases are TGTGCCAGCAGCTTAGCAGCGGGGCTAGCGGGAAGGGGGACCCAGTACTTC.